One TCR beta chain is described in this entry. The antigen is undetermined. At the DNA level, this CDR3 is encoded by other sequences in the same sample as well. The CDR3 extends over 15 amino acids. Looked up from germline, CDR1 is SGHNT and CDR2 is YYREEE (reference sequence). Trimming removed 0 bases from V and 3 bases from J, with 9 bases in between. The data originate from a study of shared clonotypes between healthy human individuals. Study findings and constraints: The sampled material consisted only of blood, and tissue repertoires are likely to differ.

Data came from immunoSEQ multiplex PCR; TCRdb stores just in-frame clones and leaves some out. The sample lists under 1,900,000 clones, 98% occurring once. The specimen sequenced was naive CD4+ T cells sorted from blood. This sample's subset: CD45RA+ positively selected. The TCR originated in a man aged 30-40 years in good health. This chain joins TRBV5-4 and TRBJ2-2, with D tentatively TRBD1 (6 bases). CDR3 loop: CASSLEGVDTGELFF. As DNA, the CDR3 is TGTGCCAGCAGCTTGGAGGGGGTAGACACCGGGGAGCTGTTTTTT.